This TCR beta chain came from a study of blood T cell repertoires in COVID-19. Study background: Researchers got acute and convalescent COVID-19 samples from the United States, Italy and Spain.

The trim removed 4 bases at V and 0 bases at J, leaving 7 bases unmatched. The germline V gene has CDR1 SNHLY and CDR2 FYNNEI. This CDR3 has 17 amino acids. Per the authors' pipeline: Using reference gene primer amplification, nucleated cell counts were estimated. Clones were sequenced by immunoSEQ multiplex PCR, and TCRdb holds only the in-frame ones, with some missing. V and J calls and clone size are copied from that table; D and trimming were computed from the DNA. The top ten clones hold under 2.5% of a sample with some 150,000 clones, more than 75% of them seen once. The sequenced sample was peripheral blood. The genes are TRBV2 and TRBJ1-3; 9 bases map to TRBD1. The sequence was collected from a man aged 70 or older with acute or convalescent COVID-19. CDR3 nucleotides: TGTGCCAGCAGTGTCCTAGGACAGGGGATCTCTGGAAACACCATATATTTT. This gives the protein CASSVLGQGISGNTIYF. The full variable domain, in which reference TRBV2 and TRBJ1-3 provide the parts outside the CDR3, is EPEVTQTPSHQVTQMGQEVILRCVPISNHLYFYWYRQILGQKVEFLVSFYNNEISEKSEIFDDQFSVERPDGSNFTLKIRSTKLEDSAMYFCASSVLGQGISGNTIYFGEGSWLTVV.